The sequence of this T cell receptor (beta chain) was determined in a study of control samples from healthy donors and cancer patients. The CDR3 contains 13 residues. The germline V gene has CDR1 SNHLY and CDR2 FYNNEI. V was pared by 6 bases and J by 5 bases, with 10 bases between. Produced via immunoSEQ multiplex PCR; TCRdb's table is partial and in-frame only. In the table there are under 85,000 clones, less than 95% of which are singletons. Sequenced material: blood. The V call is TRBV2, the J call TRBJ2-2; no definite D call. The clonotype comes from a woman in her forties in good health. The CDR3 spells CASRAQSTGELFF. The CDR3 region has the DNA TGTGCCAGCAGGGCCCAGTCGACCGGGGAGCTGTTTTTT.